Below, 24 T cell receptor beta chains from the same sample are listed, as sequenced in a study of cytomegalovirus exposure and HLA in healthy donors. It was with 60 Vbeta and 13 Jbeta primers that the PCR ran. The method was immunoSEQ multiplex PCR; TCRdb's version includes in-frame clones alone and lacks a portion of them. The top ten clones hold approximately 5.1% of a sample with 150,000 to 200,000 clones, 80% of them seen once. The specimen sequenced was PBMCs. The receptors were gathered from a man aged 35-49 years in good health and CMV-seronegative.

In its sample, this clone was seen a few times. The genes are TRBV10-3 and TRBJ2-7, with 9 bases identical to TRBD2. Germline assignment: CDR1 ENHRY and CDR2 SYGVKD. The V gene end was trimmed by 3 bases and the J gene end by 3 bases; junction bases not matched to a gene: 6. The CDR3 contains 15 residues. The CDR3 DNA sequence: TGTGCCATCAGTGAAAGCGGGGGGCGAGACTACGAGCAGTACTTC. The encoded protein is CAISESGGRDYEQYF.

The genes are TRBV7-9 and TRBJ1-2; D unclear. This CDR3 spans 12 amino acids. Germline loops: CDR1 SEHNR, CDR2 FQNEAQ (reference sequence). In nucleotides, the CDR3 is TGTTCCGGAGGTGGCGGGGTCTATGGCTACACCTTC. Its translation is CSGGGGVYGYTF. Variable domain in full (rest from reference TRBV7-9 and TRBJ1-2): DTGVSQNPRHKITKRGQNVTFRCDPISEHNRLYWYRQTLGQGPEFLTYFQNEAQLEKSRLLSDRFSAERPKGSFSTLEIQRTEQGDSAMYLCSGGGGVYGYTFGSGTRLTVV.

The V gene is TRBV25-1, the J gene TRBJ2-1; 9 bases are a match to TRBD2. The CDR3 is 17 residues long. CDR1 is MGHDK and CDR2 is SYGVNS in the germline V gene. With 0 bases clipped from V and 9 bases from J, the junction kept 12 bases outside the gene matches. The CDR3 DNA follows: TGTGCCAGCAGTGAATATAGTTGGGGCGGGAGGGCCGTTGAGCAGTTCTTC. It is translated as CASSEYSWGGRAVEQFF.

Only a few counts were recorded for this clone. In DNA, the CDR3 is TGTGCCAGCAGTTCTACAGGAGCGTTCGGCGAGCAGTACTTC. It is translated as CASSSTGAFGEQYF. V is TRBV6-1 and J is TRBJ2-7; possibly TRBD1 for D (5 bases). The CDR3 has 14 residues. Germline V gene sequence: CDR1 MNHNS, CDR2 SASEGT. V lost 5 bases, J lost 6 bases, and 17 bases lay in between.

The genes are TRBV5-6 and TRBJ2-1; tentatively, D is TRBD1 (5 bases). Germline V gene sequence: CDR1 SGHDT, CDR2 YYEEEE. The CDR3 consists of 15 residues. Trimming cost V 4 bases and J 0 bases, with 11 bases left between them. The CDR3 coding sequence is TGTGCCAGCAGCCGGCGGACAACCTCCTACAATGAGCAGTTCTTC. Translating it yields CASSRRTTSYNEQFF.

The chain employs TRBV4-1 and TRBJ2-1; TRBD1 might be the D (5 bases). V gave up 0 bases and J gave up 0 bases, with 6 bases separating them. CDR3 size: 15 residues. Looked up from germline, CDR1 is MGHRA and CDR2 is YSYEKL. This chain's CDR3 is CASSQDTGSYNEQFF. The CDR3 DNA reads TGCGCCAGCAGCCAAGATACAGGCTCCTACAATGAGCAGTTCTTC.

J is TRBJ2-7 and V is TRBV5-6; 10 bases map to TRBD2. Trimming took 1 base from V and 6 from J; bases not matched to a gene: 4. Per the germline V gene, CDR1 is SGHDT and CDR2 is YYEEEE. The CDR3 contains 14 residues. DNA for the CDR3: TGTGCCAGCAGCTTGAGCCTAGCGGGAGCCGAGCAGTACTTC. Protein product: CASSLSLAGAEQYF.

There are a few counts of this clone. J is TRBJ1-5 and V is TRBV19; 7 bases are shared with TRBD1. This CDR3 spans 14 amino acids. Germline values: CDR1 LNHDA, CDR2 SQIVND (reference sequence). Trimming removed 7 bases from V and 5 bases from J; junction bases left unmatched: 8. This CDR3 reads CASNSGTDYQPQHF. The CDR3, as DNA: TGTGCCAGTAACAGTGGGACAGATTATCAGCCCCAGCATTTT.

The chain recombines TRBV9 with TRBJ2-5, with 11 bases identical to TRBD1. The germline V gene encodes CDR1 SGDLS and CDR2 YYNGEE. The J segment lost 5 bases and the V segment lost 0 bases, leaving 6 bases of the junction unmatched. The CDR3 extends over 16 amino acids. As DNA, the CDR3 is TGTGCCAGCAGCGTAGGAGGGACAGGGGGTTACGAGACCCAGTACTTC. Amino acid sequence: CASSVGGTGGYETQYF.

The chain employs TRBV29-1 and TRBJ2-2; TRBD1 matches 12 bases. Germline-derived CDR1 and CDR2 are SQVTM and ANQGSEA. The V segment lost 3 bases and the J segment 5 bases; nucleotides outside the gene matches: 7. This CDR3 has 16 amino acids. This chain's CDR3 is CSVEGTGGVGTGELFF. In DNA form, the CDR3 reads TGCAGCGTTGAGGGGACAGGGGGCGTGGGTACCGGGGAGCTGTTTTTT.

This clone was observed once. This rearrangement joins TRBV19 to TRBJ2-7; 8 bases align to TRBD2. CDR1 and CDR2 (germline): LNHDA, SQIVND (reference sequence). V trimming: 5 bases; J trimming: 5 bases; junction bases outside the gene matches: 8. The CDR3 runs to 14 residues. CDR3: CASSLSGNQHEQYF. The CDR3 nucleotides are TGTGCCAGTAGTCTTAGCGGGAATCAGCACGAGCAGTACTTC.

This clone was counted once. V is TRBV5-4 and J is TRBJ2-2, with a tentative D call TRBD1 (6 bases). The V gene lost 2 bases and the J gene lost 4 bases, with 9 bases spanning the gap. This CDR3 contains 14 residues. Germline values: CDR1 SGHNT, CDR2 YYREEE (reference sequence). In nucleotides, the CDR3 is TGTGCCAGCAGCTTCCCAGGGGCCACCGGGGAGCTGTTTTTT. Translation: CASSFPGATGELFF.

The CDR3: CASSLRQETFYEQYF. The DNA of the CDR3 is TGCGCCAGCAGCCTACGACAGGAAACTTTCTACGAGCAGTACTTC. The chain links TRBV4-1 to TRBJ2-7; perhaps TRBD1 as D (6 bases). V lost 4 bases and J 3 bases, leaving 16 bases between the germline ends. Germline V gene lookup returns CDR1 MGHRA and CDR2 YSYEKL. The CDR3 spans 15 residues.

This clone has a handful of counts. This chain's CDR3 is CASSDRTGYTEAFF. The CDR3 coding sequence is TGTGCCAGCAGTGACAGGACAGGGTACACTGAAGCTTTCTTT. The gene calls are TRBV6-1 and TRBJ1-1; TRBD1 matches at 8 bases. CDR3 length: 14 amino acids. Germline-derived CDR1 and CDR2 are MNHNS and SASEGT. V gave up 3 bases and J gave up 3 bases; unmatched junction bases: 3.

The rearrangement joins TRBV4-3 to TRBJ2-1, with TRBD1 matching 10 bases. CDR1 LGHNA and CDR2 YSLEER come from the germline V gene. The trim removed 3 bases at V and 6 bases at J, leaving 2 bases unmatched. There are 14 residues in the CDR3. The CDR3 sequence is CASSQGTGVNEQFF. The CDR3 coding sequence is TGCGCCAGCAGCCAGGGGACAGGGGTCAATGAGCAGTTCTTC.

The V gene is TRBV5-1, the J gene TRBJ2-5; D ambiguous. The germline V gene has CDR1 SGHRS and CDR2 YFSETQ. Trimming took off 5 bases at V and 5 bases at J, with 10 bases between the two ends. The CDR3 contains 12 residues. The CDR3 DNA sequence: TGCGCCAGCAGTGAGCTCCGGGAGACCCAGTACTTC. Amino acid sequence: CASSELRETQYF.

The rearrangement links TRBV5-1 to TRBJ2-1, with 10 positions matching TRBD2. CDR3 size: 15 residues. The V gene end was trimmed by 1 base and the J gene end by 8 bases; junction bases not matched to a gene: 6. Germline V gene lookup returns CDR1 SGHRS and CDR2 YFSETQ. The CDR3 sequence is CASSLLLAGADEQFF. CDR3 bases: TGCGCCAGCAGCTTGCTTCTAGCGGGGGCGGATGAGCAGTTCTTC.

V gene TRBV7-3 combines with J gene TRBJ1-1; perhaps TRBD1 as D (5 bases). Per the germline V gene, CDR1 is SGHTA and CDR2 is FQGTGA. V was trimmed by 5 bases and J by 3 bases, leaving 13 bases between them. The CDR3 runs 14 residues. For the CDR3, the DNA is TGTGCCAGCAGCCCCAGGCGGGGGGACACTGAAGCTTTCTTT. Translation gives CASSPRRGDTEAFF.

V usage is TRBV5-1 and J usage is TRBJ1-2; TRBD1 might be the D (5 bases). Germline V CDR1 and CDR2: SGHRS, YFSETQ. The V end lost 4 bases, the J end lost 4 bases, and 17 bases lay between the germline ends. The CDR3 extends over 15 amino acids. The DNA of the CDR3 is TGCGCCAGCAGCCCCCTAGGCGACAGAGTCTATGGCTACACCTTC. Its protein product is CASSPLGDRVYGYTF.

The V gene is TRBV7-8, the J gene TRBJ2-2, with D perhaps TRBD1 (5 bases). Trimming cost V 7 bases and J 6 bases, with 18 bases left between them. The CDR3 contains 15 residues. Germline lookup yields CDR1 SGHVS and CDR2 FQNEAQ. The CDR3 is CASILGWQGPGELFF. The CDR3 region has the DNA TGTGCCAGCATTCTCGGGTGGCAGGGTCCCGGGGAGCTGTTTTTT.

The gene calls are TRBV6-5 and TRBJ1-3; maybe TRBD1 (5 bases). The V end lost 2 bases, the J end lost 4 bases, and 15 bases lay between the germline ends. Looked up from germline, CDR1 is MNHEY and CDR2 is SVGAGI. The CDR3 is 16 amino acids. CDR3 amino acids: CASSYDGALGGNTIYF. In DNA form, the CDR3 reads TGTGCCAGCAGTTACGATGGGGCCCTCGGGGGAAACACCATATATTTT.

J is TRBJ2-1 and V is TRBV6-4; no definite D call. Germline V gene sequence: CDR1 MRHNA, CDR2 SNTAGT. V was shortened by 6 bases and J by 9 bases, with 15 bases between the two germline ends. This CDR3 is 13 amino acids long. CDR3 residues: CASSIGPYVEQFF. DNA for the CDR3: TGTGCCAGCAGCATTGGGCCGTACGTTGAGCAGTTCTTC.

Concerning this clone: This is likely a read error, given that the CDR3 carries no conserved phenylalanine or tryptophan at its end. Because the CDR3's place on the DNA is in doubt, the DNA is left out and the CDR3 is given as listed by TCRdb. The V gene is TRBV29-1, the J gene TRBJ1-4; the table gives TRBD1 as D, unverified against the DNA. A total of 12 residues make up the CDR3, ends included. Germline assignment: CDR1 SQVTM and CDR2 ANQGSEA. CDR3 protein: CSLRQEQSKNCL.

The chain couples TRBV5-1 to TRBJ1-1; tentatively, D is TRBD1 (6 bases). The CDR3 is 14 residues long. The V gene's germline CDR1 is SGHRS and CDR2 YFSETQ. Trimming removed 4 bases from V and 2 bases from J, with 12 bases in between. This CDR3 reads CASSSGTLNTEAFF. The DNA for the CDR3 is TGCGCCAGCAGCAGTGGGACACTTAACACTGAAGCTTTCTTT.